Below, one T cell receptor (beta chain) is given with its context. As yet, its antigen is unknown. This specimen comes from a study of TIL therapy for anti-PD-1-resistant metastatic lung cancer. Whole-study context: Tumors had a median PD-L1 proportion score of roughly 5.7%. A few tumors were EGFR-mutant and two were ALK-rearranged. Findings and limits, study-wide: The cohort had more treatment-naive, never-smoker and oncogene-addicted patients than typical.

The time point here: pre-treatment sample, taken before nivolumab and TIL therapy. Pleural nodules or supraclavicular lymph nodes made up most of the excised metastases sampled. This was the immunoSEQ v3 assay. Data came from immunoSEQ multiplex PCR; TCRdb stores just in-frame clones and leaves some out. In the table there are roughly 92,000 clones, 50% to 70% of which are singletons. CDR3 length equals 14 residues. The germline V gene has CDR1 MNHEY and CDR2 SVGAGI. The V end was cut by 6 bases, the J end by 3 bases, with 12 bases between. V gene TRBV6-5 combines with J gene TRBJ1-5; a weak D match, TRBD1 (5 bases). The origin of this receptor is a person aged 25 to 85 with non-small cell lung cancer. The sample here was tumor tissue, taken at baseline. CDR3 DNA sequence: TGTGCCAGCAGCAGGGTTTTTGACAATCAGCCCCAGCATTTT. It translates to CASSRVFDNQPQHF.